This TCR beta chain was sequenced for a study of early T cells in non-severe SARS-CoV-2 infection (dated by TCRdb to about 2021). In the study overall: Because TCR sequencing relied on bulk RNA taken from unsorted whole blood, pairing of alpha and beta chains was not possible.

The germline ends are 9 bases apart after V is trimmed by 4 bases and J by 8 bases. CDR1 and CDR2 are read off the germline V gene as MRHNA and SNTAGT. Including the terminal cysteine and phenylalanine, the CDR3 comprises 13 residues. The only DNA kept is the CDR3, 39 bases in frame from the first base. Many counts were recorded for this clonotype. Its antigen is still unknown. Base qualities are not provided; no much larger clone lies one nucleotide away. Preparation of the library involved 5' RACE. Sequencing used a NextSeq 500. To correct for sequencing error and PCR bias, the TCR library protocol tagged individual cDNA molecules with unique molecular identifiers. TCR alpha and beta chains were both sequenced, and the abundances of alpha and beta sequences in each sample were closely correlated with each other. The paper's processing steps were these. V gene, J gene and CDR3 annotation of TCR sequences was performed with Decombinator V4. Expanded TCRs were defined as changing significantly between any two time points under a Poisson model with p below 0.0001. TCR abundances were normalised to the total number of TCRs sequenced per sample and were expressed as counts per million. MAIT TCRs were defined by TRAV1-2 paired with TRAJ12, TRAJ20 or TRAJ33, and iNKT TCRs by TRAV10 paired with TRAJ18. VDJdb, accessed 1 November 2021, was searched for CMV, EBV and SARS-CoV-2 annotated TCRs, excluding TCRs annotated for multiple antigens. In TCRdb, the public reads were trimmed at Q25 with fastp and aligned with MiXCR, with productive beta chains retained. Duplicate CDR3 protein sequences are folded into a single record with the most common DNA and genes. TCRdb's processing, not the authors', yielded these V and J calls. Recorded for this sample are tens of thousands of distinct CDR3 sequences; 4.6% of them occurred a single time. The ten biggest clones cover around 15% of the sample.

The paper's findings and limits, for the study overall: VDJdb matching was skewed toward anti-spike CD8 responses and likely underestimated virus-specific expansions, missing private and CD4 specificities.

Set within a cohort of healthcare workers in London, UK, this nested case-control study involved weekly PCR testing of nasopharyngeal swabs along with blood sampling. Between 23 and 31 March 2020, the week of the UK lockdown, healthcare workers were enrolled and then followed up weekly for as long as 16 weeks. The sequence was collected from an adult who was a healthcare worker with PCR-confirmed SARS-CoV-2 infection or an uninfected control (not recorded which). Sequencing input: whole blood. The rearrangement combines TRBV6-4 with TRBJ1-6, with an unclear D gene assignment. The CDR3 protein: CASSVDGDSPLHF. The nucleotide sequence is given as TGTGCCAGCAGTGTGGACGGGGATTCACCCCTCCACTTT.